This is a list of T cell receptor beta chains from one sample in a study of molecular identifiers for immune sequencing clone quantification. TCRdb recomputed calls from the PCR reads with MiXCR, one row per CDR3 protein. Of approximately 500,000 distinct CDR3 sequences in the sample, over 20% were seen once. Sequenced sample: naive CD8+ T cells from blood, with Jurkat cell RNA spiked in. Receptor source: a human donor in good health. Some libraries in this study had Jurkat cell RNA spiked in. Both conserved end residues are part of each CDR3. A D gene is named only where the DNA matches it firmly. Where a row states a size, it is once, few, many or the class of an expanded clone; other rows omit it.

V,J,size,D,DNA,CDR3
TRBV5-1,TRBJ2-1,many,TRBD2,TGCGCCAGCAGCACCCTAGGGACTAGCGGGAGCAATGAGCAGTTCTTC,CASSTLGTSGSNEQFF
TRBV28,TRBJ1-1,many,.,TGTGCCAGCAGTTTTCCTTTGAGGGTTCGGGGGAACACTGAAGCTTTCTTT,CASSFPLRVRGNTEAFF
TRBV6-6,TRBJ2-2,.,.,TGTGCCAGCAGTTACTCGTCGTACGAAAACACCGGGGAGCTGTTTTTT,CASSYSSYENTGELFF
TRBV7-6,TRBJ2-7,many,.,TGTGCCAGCAGCTTAGAGGGGGGCACCGAGCAGTACTTC,CASSLEGGTEQYF
TRBV14,TRBJ1-2,.,TRBD1,TGTGCCAGCAGCCAAGGCTTAGGGACAGGGTCTTATGGCTACACCTTC,CASSQGLGTGSYGYTF
TRBV12-3/TRBV12-4,TRBJ2-1,few,TRBD2,TGTGCCAGCAGACTAGCGGGAGTGGAGCAGTTCTTC,CASRLAGVEQFF
TRBV27,TRBJ2-2,few,.,TGTGCCAGCCGCTGGACCAGGGGCGGTACCGGGGAGCTGTTTTTT,CASRWTRGGTGELFF
TRBV9,TRBJ2-7,few,TRBD1,TGTGCCAGCAGCGTAGGGACAGGGGCCCACGAGCAGTACTTC,CASSVGTGAHEQYF
TRBV11-2,TRBJ1-4,few,.,TGTGCCAGCAGCTTAATTTTTTCGGACGCTGAAAAACTGTTTTTT,CASSLIFSDAEKLFF
TRBV7-6,TRBJ2-2,few,.,TGTGCCAGCAGCTCAGGGGTGGGAGCCCCGAACACCGGGGAGCTGTTTTTT,CASSSGVGAPNTGELFF
TRBV12-3/TRBV12-4,TRBJ1-2,.,.,TGTGTCAGCAGTTTGACACCCGTCTATGGCTACACCTTC,CVSSLTPVYGYTF
TRBV2,TRBJ2-3,.,TRBD2,TGTGCCAGCAGTGAAATAGCGGGGGGAATTCGGGGCACAGATACGCAGTATTTT,CASSEIAGGIRGTDTQYF
TRBV27,TRBJ1-1,many,.,TGTGCCAGCAGTTCGAAAAGACAGGCGGGGACTGAAGCTTTCTTT,CASSSKRQAGTEAFF
TRBV4-3,TRBJ1-3,many,.,TGCGCCAGCAGCCAAGATTTGTCGGGGGGAACTGGAAACACCATATATTTT,CASSQDLSGGTGNTIYF
TRBV30,TRBJ2-7,.,TRBD1,TGTGCCTGGAGTGCCAACAGGGGGCCCTACGAGCAGTACTTC,CAWSANRGPYEQYF
TRBV2,TRBJ1-5,few,TRBD1,TGTGCCAGCAGTACCCAACAGGGGGGGGCCGAGATTAGCAATCAGCCCCAGCATTTT,CASSTQQGGAEISNQPQHF
TRBV27,TRBJ2-7,.,.,TGTGCCAGCGCTCGCGGCGGGGGGACAGGGTATTCCTACGAGCAGTACTTC,CASARGGGTGYSYEQYF
TRBV4-3,TRBJ1-2,few,TRBD1,TGCGCCAGCAGCCTACTTGGGGCCGGACAGGTCTATGGCTACACCTTC,CASSLLGAGQVYGYTF
TRBV7-6,TRBJ2-3,.,TRBD1,TGTGCCAGCAGCTCCGTACCCGGGACAGGGGGACCCGGGACCCCGCAGCCAGATACGCAGTATTTT,CASSSVPGTGGPGTPQPDTQYF
TRBV4-3,TRBJ1-4,.,.,TGCGCCAGCAGCCAGGCCGGGGTGCGGACTGAAAAACTGTTTTTT,CASSQAGVRTEKLFF
TRBV28,TRBJ2-5,many,TRBD1,TGTGCCAGCAGTTTGTTGGACAGGGGGTCACCCCAGTACTTC,CASSLLDRGSPQYF
TRBV2,TRBJ2-3,many,TRBD2,TGTGCCAGCAGTGAACCGACTAGCGGGGCAGATACGCAGTATTTT,CASSEPTSGADTQYF
TRBV5-6,TRBJ2-5,.,.,TGTGCCAGCAGGATAGCCTCTGAAGAGACCCAGTACTTC,CASRIASEETQYF
TRBV10-3,TRBJ2-1,.,.,TGTGCCATCTCGGTGACCTCCTACAATGAGCAGTTCTTC,CAISVTSYNEQFF
TRBV28,TRBJ2-3,many,TRBD2,TGTGCCAGCAGTTTCTCCGGGACTAGACTACTGGATACGCAGTATTTT,CASSFSGTRLLDTQYF
TRBV4-3,TRBJ2-6,.,.,TGCGCCAGCAGCCAAGATTGGGGGTATATGGACTCAAGCGGGGCCAACGTCCTGACTTTC,CASSQDWGYMDSSGANVLTF
TRBV24-1,TRBJ2-3,few,TRBD1,TGTGCCACCAGTGAGCGGACAGGGGTTGGGACAGATACGCAGTATTTT,CATSERTGVGTDTQYF
TRBV15,TRBJ2-7,.,.,TGTGCCACCAGCAGTTTCGAGACGGGCCCCTACGAGCAGTACTTC,CATSSFETGPYEQYF
TRBV19,TRBJ1-5,many,.,TGTGCCAGTAGTGTAGACAGCGTTTATCAGCCCCAGCATTTT,CASSVDSVYQPQHF
TRBV11-3,TRBJ2-1,few,.,TGTGCCAGCAGCTTAGGGCAAACCAATGAGCAGTTCTTC,CASSLGQTNEQFF
TRBV28,TRBJ2-3,many,.,TGTGCCAGCAGTTTCCGACTAGGCACAGATACGCAGTATTTT,CASSFRLGTDTQYF